These 26 T cell receptor beta chains were sequenced from one sample in a study of Ad26.COV2.S vaccination and SARS-CoV-2 variants (dated by TCRdb to about 2021). The library was obtained by the immunoSEQ multiplex PCR assay. Here the immuneACCESS table is served through TCRdb, limited to in-frame sequences with V and J called. Missing clones are a known gap in these copies; in checked studies unresolved V genes cover under half, and the rest lacks a known reason. The sample has about 320,000 clones on record, 85% to 90% of them singletons. Of the sample, 1.5% to 2.5% is held by the ten largest clones. Per the publication, the treatment or condition label means: about 20 received Ad26.COV2.S at low or high dose, single or two shots; roughly five received placebo; per-sample allocation not given. For vaccine and placebo recipients, repertoires were sequenced using samples collected on day 63 after the first injection.

The specimen comprised peripheral blood, sampled in a trial of Ad26.COV2.S vaccine versus placebo. Receptors originate from a person between 18 and 59 years old who received the Ad26.COV2.S COVID-19 vaccine or a placebo.

The V gene is TRBV6-5, the J gene TRBJ1-2, with 9 bases aligning to TRBD1. The trim removed 6 bases at V and 4 bases at J, leaving 9 bases unmatched. The CDR3 is made up of 15 amino acids. Germline CDR1 and CDR2: MNHEY and SVGAGI. CDR3 protein: CASSAQSTGGYGYTF. The CDR3 DNA sequence: TGTGCCAGCAGCGCCCAATCGACAGGGGGCTATGGCTACACCTTC.

V usage is TRBV2 and J usage is TRBJ1-1; TRBD1 matches at 7 bases. Trimming took 4 bases from V and 1 from J; bases not matched to a gene: 3. From germline, CDR1 is SNHLY and CDR2 FYNNEI. The CDR3 has 14 amino acids. The CDR3 nucleotides read TGTGCCAGCAGTGCGACAGGGACGAACACTGAAGCTTTCTTT. It encodes CASSATGTNTEAFF.

V usage is TRBV19 and J usage is TRBJ2-7; tentative D call: TRBD1 (6 bases). The CDR3 length is 14 residues. Germline CDR1 is LNHDA and CDR2 is SQIVND (reference sequence). V lost 7 bases to trimming and J lost 0 bases, with 13 bases between them. Written as DNA, the CDR3 is TGTGCCAGTAAGTGGAGAGGGGGCTCCTACGAGCAGTACTTC. It is translated as CASKWRGGSYEQYF.

The J gene is TRBJ1-2, the V gene TRBV5-4; 8 bases are shared with TRBD1. The length of the CDR3 is 13 residues. With 2 bases clipped from V and 7 bases from J, the junction kept 4 bases outside the gene matches. Germline V lookup: CDR1 SGHNT, CDR2 YYREEE (reference sequence). DNA of the CDR3: TGTGCCAGCAGCTTCCAGGGGGCGGGTGGCTACACCTTC. Its translation is CASSFQGAGGYTF.

The chain joins TRBV29-1 to TRBJ2-5; 12 bases align to TRBD1. V shed 6 bases, J shed 4 bases, and the junction held 18 bases outside the gene matches. This CDR3 is built from 18 residues. Germline lookup yields CDR1 SQVTM and CDR2 ANQGSEA. The CDR3 loop is CSVETGTGGAAGPETQYF. The DNA for the CDR3 is TGCAGCGTGGAGACCGGGACAGGGGGCGCGGCAGGTCCAGAGACCCAGTACTTC.

This sequence joins TRBV9 and TRBJ2-3; TRBD2 aligns across 9 bases. Germline assignment: CDR1 SGDLS and CDR2 YYNGEE. This CDR3 has 17 amino acids. The ends lost 0 bases at V and 4 bases at J; junction bases unmatched: 9. The CDR3 reads CASSVVASGDEADTQYF. The CDR3 nucleotides are TGTGCCAGCAGCGTAGTGGCTAGCGGGGATGAGGCAGATACGCAGTATTTT.

The CDR3 spells CASRLLHGQGADTQYF. The DNA for the CDR3 is TGTGCCAGCAGGCTTCTTCATGGACAGGGTGCAGATACGCAGTATTTT. The chain employs TRBV2 and TRBJ2-3, with 8 bases that match TRBD1. CDR1 is SNHLY and CDR2 is FYNNEI in the germline V gene. J was trimmed by 4 bases and V by 6 bases; bases with no gene match: 12. The CDR3 has 16 amino acids.

The chain uses TRBV5-6 and TRBJ1-3; D unclear. The CDR3 extends over 16 amino acids. Germline V CDR1 and CDR2: SGHDT, YYEEEE. The germline V and J ends were trimmed by 1 base and 0 bases, with 11 bases remaining between them. The CDR3 DNA sequence: TGTGCCAGCAGCTTGAGGACCCTAACCTCTGGAAACACCATATATTTT. This sequence encodes CASSLRTLTSGNTIYF.

The chain has TRBV11-2 and TRBJ1-4, with D uncertain. This CDR3 has 16 residues. Deletions cut 1 base from V and 4 bases from J, with 13 bases between. Germline values: CDR1 SGHAT, CDR2 FQNNGV. CDR3 in DNA: TGTGCCAGCAGCTTAGGTAGTTCGGGTATTAATGAAAAACTGTTTTTT. Translation gives CASSLGSSGINEKLFF.

This clone was observed once. This CDR3 reads CASSRYTGNTEAFF. CDR3 sequence (DNA): TGTGCCAGCAGCCGATACACTGGGAACACTGAAGCTTTCTTT. The V gene is TRBV13, the J gene TRBJ1-1; D is ambiguous. CDR1 PRHDT and CDR2 FYEKMQ come from the germline V gene (reference sequence). The CDR3 covers 14 residues. The V gene lost 5 bases and the J gene lost 1 base, with 11 bases spanning the gap. The whole variable domain, remainder taken from reference TRBV13 and TRBJ1-1, is AAGVIQSPRHLIKEKRETATLKCYPIPRHDTVYWYQQGPGQDPQFLISFYEKMQSDKGSIPDRFSAQQFSDYHSELNMSSLELGDSALYFCASSRYTGNTEAFFGQGTRLTVV.

The chain carries TRBV5-1 and TRBJ2-1, with D possibly being TRBD2 (7 bases). Germline V gene lookup returns CDR1 SGHRS and CDR2 YFSETQ. The germline V and J ends were trimmed by 5 bases and 0 bases, with 12 bases remaining between them. The CDR3 is 15 amino acids. The CDR3 loop is CASSLRGPSYNEQFF. The CDR3, as DNA: TGCGCCAGCAGTTTGCGGGGGCCCTCCTACAATGAGCAGTTCTTC.

The V gene is TRBV5-1, the J gene TRBJ2-3, with no clear D. CDR1 and CDR2 (germline): SGHRS, YFSETQ. Trimming took off 4 bases at V and 5 bases at J, with 5 bases between the two ends. The CDR3 sequence is 11 residues long. CDR3 sequence reads: CASSALDTQYF. DNA for the CDR3: TGCGCCAGCAGCGCCTTAGATACGCAGTATTTT.

The chain carries TRBV2 and TRBJ2-5; no reliable D call. Germline loops: CDR1 SNHLY, CDR2 FYNNEI. CDR3 size: 13 residues. V shed 4 bases and J shed 7 bases, with 13 bases lying between them. Here the CDR3 DNA reads TGTGCCAGCAGTGGCCCGCAAAGGACGACCCAGTACTTC. It yields the protein CASSGPQRTTQYF.

The chain joins TRBV5-1 to TRBJ2-5, with D hard to call. Trimming removed 0 bases at V and 5 bases at J, with 8 bases between. The CDR3 runs 13 residues. Per the germline V gene, CDR1 is SGHRS and CDR2 is YFSETQ. Here the CDR3 DNA reads TGCGCCAGCAGCTTGGGTAGCAGCGAGACCCAGTACTTC. Its translation: CASSLGSSETQYF. The entire variable domain, with the rest obtained from reference TRBV5-1 and TRBJ2-5, is as follows: KAGVTQTPRYLIKTRGQQVTLSCSPISGHRSVSWYQQTPGQGLQFLFEYFSETQRNKGNFPGRFSGRQFSNSRSEMNVSTLELGDSALYLCASSLGSSETQYFGPGTRLLVL.

The chain uses TRBV7-2 and TRBJ1-2; D is undetermined. V was trimmed by 4 bases and J by 3 bases, leaving 6 bases between them. The germline V gene has CDR1 SGHTA and CDR2 FQGNSA. The CDR3 runs to 12 residues. The CDR3 here is CASSWRDYGYTF. The CDR3 DNA follows: TGTGCCAGCAGCTGGAGGGACTATGGCTACACCTTC.

The J gene is TRBJ1-2, the V gene TRBV7-8; TRBD1 might be the D (6 bases). Trimming cost V 0 bases and J 11 bases, with 16 bases left between them. In germline, CDR1 is SGHVS, CDR2 FQNEAQ. There are 14 residues in the CDR3. CDR3 protein: CASSLARTEKSYTF. The CDR3 DNA is TGTGCCAGCAGCTTAGCTCGGACAGAAAAAAGTTACACCTTC.

V and J are TRBV5-6 and TRBJ1-1; D uncertain. Germline V gene data show CDR1 as SGHDT and CDR2 as YYEEEE. The CDR3 consists of 13 residues. Trimming cost V 1 base and J 8 bases, with 12 bases left between them. The DNA for the CDR3 is TGTGCCAGCAGCTTGTCACCCGGGAAAGAAGCTTTCTTT. It yields the protein CASSLSPGKEAFF.

Of note for this clone: The sample carries other DNA sequences with the same CDR3. This sequence joins TRBV27 and TRBJ1-5, with D possibly TRBD1 on 5 matching bases. Per the germline V gene, CDR1 is MNHEY and CDR2 is SMNVEV (reference sequence). V lost 5 bases, J lost 1 base, and 6 bases lay in between. This CDR3 comprises 13 residues. The CDR3 DNA is TGTGCCAGCAGTAGGGGAAGCAATCAGCCCCAGCATTTT. Encoded protein: CASSRGSNQPQHF.

The chain employs TRBV7-2 and TRBJ1-3; unclear D gene. Trimming took off 5 bases at V and 0 bases at J, with 17 bases between the two ends. The CDR3 extends over 17 amino acids. Per germline, CDR1 SGHTA and CDR2 FQGNSA. This CDR3 is CASSTLQSGSSGNTIYF. The CDR3 DNA reads as TGTGCCAGCAGCACCCTCCAGTCCGGGAGCTCTGGAAACACCATATATTTT.

The CDR3 nucleotides are TGTGCCAGCAGTTACACACCGGGACAGGGAGGTGGCTACACCTTC. This codes for CASSYTPGQGGGYTF. The genes are TRBV7-6 and TRBJ1-2; 9 bases line up with TRBD1. J was trimmed by 7 bases and V by 6 bases; bases with no gene match: 12. Germline assignment: CDR1 SGHVS and CDR2 FNYEAQ. CDR3 length: 15 residues.

This sequence joins TRBV27 and TRBJ1-5, with unresolved D. V shed 5 bases and J shed 2 bases, with 22 bases lying between them. The CDR3 has 18 amino acids. Germline V lookup: CDR1 MNHEY, CDR2 SMNVEV (reference sequence). CDR3 sequence: CASSPNRERRHRNQPQHF. CDR3 nucleotide sequence: TGTGCCAGCAGTCCAAACCGGGAGCGCCGGCATCGCAATCAGCCCCAGCATTTT.

The chain uses TRBV5-6 and TRBJ1-2; TRBD1 matches 8 bases. This CDR3 spans 18 amino acids. CDR1 and CDR2 from the germline V gene are SGHDT and YYEEEE. V dropped 4 bases and J dropped 1; count of bases not matched to a gene: 15. CDR3 in DNA: TGTGCCAGCAGCGCACCCAAACCCGACAGGGGAAATAACTATGGCTACACCTTC. This translates into CASSAPKPDRGNNYGYTF.

The chain uses TRBV20-1 and TRBJ1-3; perhaps TRBD1 as D (5 bases). The germline V gene has CDR1 DFQATT and CDR2 SNEGSKA (reference sequence). This CDR3 has 16 residues. The germline V and J ends were trimmed by 3 bases and 2 bases, with 17 bases remaining between them. The DNA of the CDR3 is TGCAGTGCTAGTGCCGGTCGGAAGGGGCCTGGAAACACCATATATTTT. Translation: CSASAGRKGPGNTIYF.

This clone turned up a few times. This chain links TRBV6-2 or TRBV6-3 with TRBJ1-2; a possible D gene is TRBD1 (5 bases). The CDR3 has 13 amino acids. Trimming left V 6 bases short and J 2 bases short, with 10 bases between. Germline assignment: CDR1 MNHEY and CDR2 SVGEGT. The DNA of the CDR3 is TGTGCCAGCAGCCGTAGACAGAACTATGGCTACACCTTC. Encoded protein: CASSRRQNYGYTF.

The CDR3 DNA sequence: TGTGCCAGCAGTGAGGAGGTCCCTAATGAAAAACTGTTTTTT. Amino acids: CASSEEVPNEKLFF. The chain is built from TRBV2 and TRBJ1-4; no definite D call. CDR1 is SNHLY, CDR2 FYNNEI, per germline. The CDR3 sequence is 14 residues long. Trimming stripped 3 bases from V and 3 bases from J, with 8 bases between.

The J gene is TRBJ2-1, the V gene TRBV11-3; the D is unclear. The V end was cut by 2 bases, the J end by 7 bases, with 6 bases between. The CDR3 length is 12 residues. Per germline, CDR1 SGHNT and CDR2 YENEEA. CDR3 in amino acids: CASSLSTNEQFF. The CDR3 DNA follows: TGTGCCAGCAGCTTAAGTACTAATGAGCAGTTCTTC.